This is a list of T cell receptor beta chains from one sample in a study of T cell responses to AZD1222 COVID-19 vaccine. Here immunoSEQ multiplex PCR was the method, and the copy in TCRdb shows in-frame clones only, minus some. This table holds 95,000 to 150,000 clones, roughly 88% found once. Here the sequenced sample was peripheral blood, taken on day 0 of AZD1222 vaccination. These receptor sequences come from an adult in good health. The CDR3 runs from the conserved cysteine through the conserved F or W. Fields, in order: V gene, CDR3 length, J gene, CDR3 protein.

v_gene: TRBV28; len: 16; j_gene: TRBJ1-1; CDR3aa: CASSSVFGGGGTEAFF
v_gene: TRBV6-5; len: 15; j_gene: TRBJ2-7; CDR3aa: CASSYTPGQGHEQYF
v_gene: TRBV10-3; len: 14; j_gene: TRBJ2-1; CDR3aa: CAISATSGGDEQFF
v_gene: TRBV5-1; len: 12; j_gene: TRBJ2-5; CDR3aa: CASSGDPETQYF
v_gene: TRBV15; len: 13; j_gene: TRBJ1-2; CDR3aa: CATRGTGENGYTF
v_gene: TRBV12-3/TRBV12-4; len: 13; j_gene: TRBJ1-1; CDR3aa: CASSFDVPSEAFF
v_gene: TRBV5-5; len: 14; j_gene: TRBJ1-5; CDR3aa: CASSHWTGDQPQHF
v_gene: TRBV2; len: 12; j_gene: TRBJ1-1; CDR3aa: CASSEQGTSAFF
v_gene: TRBV28; len: 13; j_gene: TRBJ1-2; CDR3aa: CASRGASNYGYTF
v_gene: TRBV4-1; len: 17; j_gene: TRBJ1-4; CDR3aa: CASSQDYWAGENEKLFF
v_gene: TRBV6-2/TRBV6-3; len: 13; j_gene: TRBJ2-7; CDR3aa: CASSPDLPGEQYF
v_gene: TRBV16; len: 12; j_gene: TRBJ1-1; CDR3aa: CASSQDGTEAFF
v_gene: TRBV11-3; len: 13; j_gene: TRBJ2-7; CDR3aa: CASSLALNYEQYF
v_gene: TRBV6-5; len: 13; j_gene: TRBJ1-3; CDR3aa: CASGPGFGNTIYF
v_gene: TRBV6-5; len: 16; j_gene: TRBJ2-7; CDR3aa: CASSHYPGQGKDEQYF
v_gene: TRBV5-5; len: 16; j_gene: TRBJ2-7; CDR3aa: CASSFSASQDTYEQYF
v_gene: TRBV2; len: 16; j_gene: TRBJ2-1; CDR3aa: CASSEAGTPPYNEQFF
v_gene: TRBV7-9; len: 11; j_gene: TRBJ2-2; CDR3aa: CASSLLEQLFF
v_gene: TRBV5-1; len: 15; j_gene: TRBJ1-1; CDR3aa: CASSLSPLGNTEAFF
v_gene: TRBV5-6; len: 14; j_gene: TRBJ1-5; CDR3aa: CASSLAGADQPQHF
v_gene: TRBV7-2; len: 14; j_gene: TRBJ1-6; CDR3aa: CASRLRAANSPLHF
v_gene: TRBV10-3; len: 15; j_gene: TRBJ2-1; CDR3aa: CAITPGLARNNEQFF
v_gene: TRBV28; len: 11; j_gene: TRBJ1-1; CDR3aa: CASGLRGEAFF
v_gene: TRBV5-4; len: 16; j_gene: TRBJ2-7; CDR3aa: CASSLDGAPILYEQYF
v_gene: TRBV15; len: 18; j_gene: TRBJ1-2; CDR3aa: CATSRVGTTTTPNYGYTF
v_gene: TRBV12-3/TRBV12-4; len: 13; j_gene: TRBJ1-1; CDR3aa: CASDRGGSTEAFF
v_gene: TRBV4-2; len: 15; j_gene: TRBJ1-4; CDR3aa: CASSPPGLNGEKLFF
v_gene: TRBV5-6; len: 17; j_gene: TRBJ2-6; CDR3aa: CASSLGQGAPGANVLTF
v_gene: TRBV28; len: 16; j_gene: TRBJ1-5; CDR3aa: CASSAYRGDVFQPQHF
v_gene: TRBV30; len: 15; j_gene: TRBJ2-3; CDR3aa: CAWTSGTGNTDTQYF
v_gene: TRBV18; len: 14; j_gene: TRBJ2-5; CDR3aa: CASSPPFRPETQYF
v_gene: TRBV5-1; len: 14; j_gene: TRBJ1-1; CDR3aa: CASSSAGTSTEAFF
v_gene: TRBV19; len: 15; j_gene: TRBJ2-2; CDR3aa: CASSIPGAGTGELFF
v_gene: TRBV11-2; len: 14; j_gene: TRBJ2-7; CDR3aa: CASSFPGGHYEQYF
v_gene: TRBV4-3; len: 16; j_gene: TRBJ2-7; CDR3aa: CASSQAWGQGNYEQYF
v_gene: TRBV10-3; len: 15; j_gene: TRBJ1-5; CDR3aa: CAISAARGSNQPQHF
v_gene: TRBV6-6; len: 16; j_gene: TRBJ2-3; CDR3aa: CASSLGPSGGADTQYF
v_gene: TRBV4-3; len: 16; j_gene: TRBJ1-1; CDR3aa: CASSQEAYLMNTEAFF
v_gene: TRBV3-1/TRBV3-2; len: 14; j_gene: TRBJ2-2; CDR3aa: CASGTPQNTGELFF
v_gene: TRBV7-2; len: 16; j_gene: TRBJ1-1; CDR3aa: CASSVRQGGRATEAFF
v_gene: TRBV6-5; len: 13; j_gene: TRBJ1-1; CDR3aa: CASRDDSFTEAFF
v_gene: TRBV7-2; len: 15; j_gene: TRBJ1-2; CDR3aa: CASSPGSSGTGGYTF
v_gene: TRBV9; len: 16; j_gene: TRBJ1-1; CDR3aa: CASSVEPDRVSPEAFF
v_gene: TRBV5-5; len: 15; j_gene: TRBJ2-5; CDR3aa: CASSFRGGAGETQYF
v_gene: TRBV29-1; len: 13; j_gene: TRBJ2-7; CDR3aa: CSVLRQYTYEQYF
v_gene: TRBV5-6; len: 15; j_gene: TRBJ1-5; CDR3aa: CASSFRDANNQPQHF
v_gene: TRBV6-5; len: 15; j_gene: TRBJ2-7; CDR3aa: CASSKTGYETYEQYF
v_gene: TRBV24-1; len: 16; j_gene: TRBJ2-1; CDR3aa: CATSDSTGGGYNEQFF
v_gene: TRBV4-1; len: 15; j_gene: TRBJ1-4; CDR3aa: CASRTPGTGAEKLFF
v_gene: TRBV12-3/TRBV12-4; len: 13; j_gene: TRBJ2-3; CDR3aa: CAATGSPGDTQYF
v_gene: TRBV7-9; len: 12; j_gene: TRBJ1-2; CDR3aa: CASARGPYGYTF
v_gene: TRBV5-8; len: 13; j_gene: TRBJ2-7; CDR3aa: CASSLAFGTEQYF
v_gene: TRBV7-2; len: 14; j_gene: TRBJ2-1; CDR3aa: CASSWGGDGSEQFF
v_gene: TRBV3-1/TRBV3-2; len: 15; j_gene: TRBJ2-7; CDR3aa: CASSQGLLHGGEQYF
v_gene: TRBV12-3/TRBV12-4; len: 12; j_gene: TRBJ1-1; CDR3aa: CASSFLSTEAFF